The 25 T cell receptor beta chains listed next were all sequenced from one sample in a study of blood T cells in healthy people across ages. PCR was performed a second time for roughly 6 to 12 cycles using a sample-barcoded 5' primer and a J-beta primer mix. TCRdb reprocessed the 5' RACE reads via MiXCR and lists one record per CDR3 protein. This sample has about 1 million distinct CDR3 sequences; around 25% occur once, and the top ten carry around 0.75%. The same data also contributed to another study, on T cells of mothers and their children.

Sequencing was done on a sample of blood. These receptors were obtained from a girl aged 2-10 years in good health.

CDR3 sequence reads: CSAGTEITEAFF. The CDR3 DNA reads as TGCAGTGCTGGTACTGAAATCACTGAAGCTTTCTTT. The J gene is TRBJ1-1, the V gene TRBV20-1; D uncertain. V dropped 5 bases and J dropped 4 bases, with 11 bases sitting between them. Per the germline V gene, CDR1 is DFQATT and CDR2 is SNEGSKA (reference sequence). The CDR3 sequence is 12 residues long.

In its sample, this clonotype was seen a few times. The chain has TRBV4-2 and TRBJ1-6, with D perhaps matching TRBD1 (5 bases). The CDR3 runs 16 residues. V lost 4 bases and J 5 bases, leaving 15 bases between the germline ends. Germline V gene lookup returns CDR1 LGHNA and CDR2 YNFKEQ. DNA of the CDR3: TGTGCCAGCAGCCCCCGACAGACCGCCAATAATTCACCCCTCCACTTT. This gives the protein CASSPRQTANNSPLHF.

This clonotype showed up just a few times. The chain joins TRBV12-3 or TRBV12-4 to TRBJ1-5; 11 bases map to TRBD1. V was pared by 6 bases and J by 11 bases, with 9 bases of the junction left unmatched. The CDR3 sequence is 14 residues long. CDR3 in DNA: TGTGCCAGCAGCTATGGACAGGGGGCTTGGACCCAGCATTTT. Amino acids: CASSYGQGAWTQHF.

This clonotype showed up many times. The J gene is TRBJ2-7, the V gene TRBV7-2; 9 bases fit TRBD2. CDR1 SGHTA and CDR2 FQGNSA come from the germline V gene. Trimming cost V 1 base and J 2 bases; bases outside gene matches: 3. The CDR3 consists of 15 residues. As DNA, the CDR3 is TGTGCCAGCAGCTTAGGGGCGGGAGGGCCCTACGAGCAGTACTTC. Translating it yields CASSLGAGGPYEQYF.

In its sample, this clonotype was seen a few times. The chain carries TRBV7-6 and TRBJ2-7; 7 nucleotides agree with TRBD1. Losses at the gene ends were 5 bases for V and 5 bases for J; bases not matched to a gene: 12. The CDR3 is made up of 15 amino acids. CDR1 SGHVS and CDR2 FNYEAQ come from the germline V gene. CDR3 sequence: CASSETSTGQDEQYF. CDR3 nucleotides: TGTGCCAGCAGCGAAACTTCGACAGGGCAGGACGAGCAGTACTTC.

This clonotype was seen only a few times. The V call is TRBV7-9, the J call TRBJ2-1; 8 bases align to TRBD2. V trimming: 6 bases; J trimming: 8 bases; junction bases outside the gene matches: 9. The CDR3 length is 14 residues. Germline V gives CDR1 SEHNR, CDR2 FQNEAQ (reference sequence). The CDR3 loop reads CASRYSGKVDEQFF. DNA of the CDR3: TGTGCCAGCAGATATAGCGGGAAGGTTGATGAGCAGTTCTTC.

The table lists this clonotype with a few counts. The J gene is TRBJ2-3, the V gene TRBV4-3; unclear D gene. CDR1 is LGHNA and CDR2 is YSLEER in the germline V gene. The CDR3 is 16 amino acids. Between the trimmed V and J ends, which lost 3 bases and 0 bases, there was a span of 13 bases. CDR3 sequence (DNA): TGCGCCAGCAGCCAGTCTCCCCTTCCGAGCACAGATACGCAGTATTTT. Amino acid sequence: CASSQSPLPSTDTQYF.

This rearrangement joins TRBV7-2 to TRBJ2-7; D might be TRBD1 (8 bases). Germline values: CDR1 SGHTA, CDR2 FQGNSA. The CDR3 covers 15 residues. V was trimmed by 5 bases and J by 3 bases, leaving 17 bases between them. The CDR3 DNA reads TGTGCCAGCAGCCCTCAGACAGGGGAGGGCTACGAGCAGTACTTC. It is translated as CASSPQTGEGYEQYF.

The V and J genes are TRBV7-2 and TRBJ1-1, with unresolved D. The CDR3 runs to 15 residues. V lost 1 base, J lost 1 base, and 10 bases lay in between. Germline V lookup: CDR1 SGHTA, CDR2 FQGNSA. The CDR3 protein is CASSLGRPPNTEAFF. The CDR3 bases are TGTGCCAGCAGCTTAGGACGGCCCCCGAACACTGAAGCTTTCTTT.

The genes are TRBV7-2 and TRBJ1-4; D is uncertain. The V end lost 5 bases, the J end lost 5 bases, and 15 bases lay between the germline ends. The CDR3 sequence is 15 residues long. Germline CDR1 reads SGHTA; CDR2 reads FQGNSA. The CDR3 DNA reads as TGTGCCAGCAGCCAAGATAGAAAATCAAATGAAAAACTGTTTTTT. As protein: CASSQDRKSNEKLFF.

This clonotype was counted many times. The chain uses TRBV11-2 and TRBJ2-7; D remains ambiguous. This CDR3 is 12 amino acids long. V shed 5 bases and J shed 5 bases, with 10 bases lying between them. CDR1 is SGHAT and CDR2 is FQNNGV in the germline V gene. DNA of the CDR3: TGTGCCAGCAGCCCCCCAGGCGACGAGCAGTACTTC. Translation gives CASSPPGDEQYF.

This chain connects TRBV7-9 to TRBJ1-1, with no clear D. The CDR3 is 13 residues long. The V end was cut by 5 bases, the J end by 3 bases, with 10 bases between. Germline lookup yields CDR1 SEHNR and CDR2 FQNEAQ (reference sequence). The CDR3 protein is CASSPFPDTEAFF. In DNA, the CDR3 is TGTGCCAGCAGCCCCTTCCCCGACACTGAAGCTTTCTTT.

In its sample, this clonotype was seen a few times. The rearrangement joins TRBV20-1 to TRBJ2-5; tentatively, D is TRBD1 (6 bases). The V gene lost 1 base and the J gene lost 1 base, with 10 bases spanning the gap. The CDR3 is made up of 14 amino acids. Per germline, CDR1 DFQATT and CDR2 SNEGSKA (reference sequence). The CDR3 protein is CSARARQAQETQYF. The CDR3 DNA sequence: TGCAGTGCTAGAGCCCGACAGGCCCAAGAGACCCAGTACTTC.

The chain employs TRBV7-9 and TRBJ2-3; no firm D call. The germline gives CDR1 SEHNR, CDR2 FQNEAQ (reference sequence). Trimming pared 4 bases from V and 3 bases from J, leaving 11 bases between. This CDR3 has 14 residues. The CDR3 DNA sequence: TGTGCCAGCAGCTCAACGGTCCCGACAGATACGCAGTATTTT. As protein: CASSSTVPTDTQYF. Using reference TRBV7-9 and TRBJ2-3 for the parts outside the CDR3, the full variable domain is DTGVSQNPRHKITKRGQNVTFRCDPISEHNRLYWYRQTLGQGPEFLTYFQNEAQLEKSRLLSDRFSAERPKGSFSTLEIQRTEQGDSAMYLCASSSTVPTDTQYFGPGTRLTVL.

This clonotype was detected a few times. The rearrangement links TRBV12-3 or TRBV12-4 to TRBJ2-5, with 8 bases aligning to TRBD1. This CDR3 comprises 16 residues. V gave up 2 bases and J gave up 5 bases; unmatched junction bases: 10. The CDR3 spells CASSLHGDRGRETQYF. In nucleotides, the CDR3 is TGTGCCAGCAGTTTACACGGAGACAGGGGCAGGGAGACCCAGTACTTC.

This clonotype was detected only a few times. The CDR3 reads CASSFQAQETQYF. As DNA, the CDR3 is TGTGCCAGCAGTTTTCAAGCGCAAGAGACCCAGTACTTC. The chain links TRBV28 to TRBJ2-5; D remains unclear. The CDR3 runs to 13 residues. V was clipped by 3 bases and J by 2 bases, with 7 bases between them. Germline values: CDR1 MDHEN, CDR2 SYDVKM.

This clonotype has just a few counts. The rearrangement links TRBV7-3 to TRBJ2-1; the D gene is possibly TRBD1 (5 bases). With 9 bases removed from V and 8 bases from J, the gap between germline ends came to 11 bases. Germline V gene lookup returns CDR1 SGHTA and CDR2 FQGTGA. The CDR3 consists of 11 residues. CDR3 loop: CARAGQHEQFF. CDR3 DNA: TGTGCCAGGGCAGGGCAACATGAGCAGTTCTTC.

This clonotype was observed a handful of times. This may stem from a read error, because a much larger clone lies one nucleotide away. The chain uses TRBV6-5 and TRBJ2-5; 7 bases fit TRBD1. The J call may be in error: the DNA end matches TRBJ2-7 better. The CDR3 length is 11 residues. Germline CDR1 MNHEY, CDR2 SVGAGI. CDR3 in DNA: TGTACCAGCACAGGGGTCTACGAGCAGTACTTC. Its translation: CTSTGVYEQYF.

The gene calls are TRBV6-5 and TRBJ2-3, with D hard to call. The CDR3 is 14 amino acids. Trimming removed 0 bases at V and 1 base at J, with 5 bases between. CDR1 is MNHEY, CDR2 SVGAGI, per germline. This CDR3 reads CASSYSKGTDTQYF. In DNA, the CDR3 is TGTGCCAGCAGTTACTCGAAGGGCACAGATACGCAGTATTTT.

This clonotype was observed a few times. This sequence joins TRBV20-1 and TRBJ1-1; D is possibly TRBD1 (6 bases). V lost 5 bases and J 6 bases, leaving 10 bases between the germline ends. CDR1 is DFQATT and CDR2 is SNEGSKA in the germline V gene (reference sequence). The length of the CDR3 is 11 residues. The DNA of the CDR3 is TGCAGTGCTCGGGACATTTCTGAAGCTTTCTTT. As protein: CSARDISEAFF.

The chain has TRBV29-1 and TRBJ1-1, with D perhaps TRBD1 (6 bases). The germline V gene has CDR1 SQVTM and CDR2 ANQGSEA. The V end lost 6 bases, the J end lost 6 bases, and 14 bases lay between the germline ends. The CDR3 loop spans 12 amino acids. The CDR3 is CSVSQGTSEAFF. The DNA for the CDR3 is TGCAGCGTATCACAGGGTACGTCTGAAGCTTTCTTT. The full variable domain, in which reference TRBV29-1 and TRBJ1-1 provide the parts outside the CDR3, is SAVISQKPSRDICQRGTSLTIQCQVDSQVTMMFWYRQQPGQSLTLIATANQGSEATYESGFVIDKFPISRPNLTFSTLTVSNMSPEDSSIYLCSVSQGTSEAFFGQGTRLTVV.

This chain links TRBV7-6 with TRBJ2-5; perhaps TRBD1 as D (5 bases). This CDR3 contains 14 residues. CDR1 and CDR2 (germline): SGHVS, FNYEAQ. V was pared by 5 bases and J by 4 bases, with 14 bases between. The CDR3 reads CASSISAGIETQYF. CDR3 in DNA: TGTGCCAGCAGCATATCCGCAGGGATAGAGACCCAGTACTTC.

This clonotype was seen only a few times. This rearrangement joins TRBV5-1 to TRBJ1-5; D not certain. The germline V and J ends were trimmed by 0 bases and 7 bases, with 11 bases remaining between them. CDR1 and CDR2 from the germline V gene are SGHRS and YFSETQ. This CDR3 is 14 amino acids long. The DNA of the CDR3 is TGCGCCAGCAGCTTGGACGGTTTGGTACAGCCCCAGCATTTT. Encoded protein: CASSLDGLVQPQHF.

This clonotype was counted between two and nine times. CDR3 residues: CASSEFLGLGIDEQFF. For the CDR3, the DNA is TGCGCCAGCAGTGAGTTTTTGGGACTAGGAATCGATGAGCAGTTCTTC. V usage is TRBV10-2 and J usage is TRBJ2-1; TRBD2 matches at 8 bases. This CDR3 region has 16 residues. Trimming took 1 base from V and 8 from J; bases not matched to a gene: 10. Germline loops: CDR1 WSHSY, CDR2 SAAADI.

The chain joins TRBV29-1 to TRBJ2-1; 9 nucleotides align to TRBD1. Per the germline V gene, CDR1 is SQVTM and CDR2 is ANQGSEA. With V trimmed by 3 bases and J by 4 bases, 4 bases remained unmatched. The CDR3 is made up of 14 amino acids. CDR3 amino acids: CSVDRQGGYNEQFF. DNA for the CDR3: TGCAGCGTTGACCGACAGGGGGGATACAATGAGCAGTTCTTC.